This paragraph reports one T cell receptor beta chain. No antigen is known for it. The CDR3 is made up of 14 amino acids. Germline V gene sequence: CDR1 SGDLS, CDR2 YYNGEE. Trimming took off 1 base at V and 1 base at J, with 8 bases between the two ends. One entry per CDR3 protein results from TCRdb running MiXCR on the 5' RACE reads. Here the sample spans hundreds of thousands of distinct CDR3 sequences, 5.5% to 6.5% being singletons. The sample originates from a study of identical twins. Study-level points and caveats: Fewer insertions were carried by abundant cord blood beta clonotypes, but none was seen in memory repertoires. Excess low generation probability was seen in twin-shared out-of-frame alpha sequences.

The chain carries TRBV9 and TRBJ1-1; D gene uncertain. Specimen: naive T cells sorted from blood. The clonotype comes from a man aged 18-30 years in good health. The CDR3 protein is CASSVSLQNTEAFF. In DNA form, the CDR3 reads TGTGCCAGCAGCGTAAGCCTGCAGAACACTGAAGCTTTCTTT.